This TCR beta chain derives from a study of T cells in Graves' hyperthyroidism and ophthalmopathy. The germline V gene has CDR1 SNHLY and CDR2 FYNNEI. The CDR3 is made up of 13 amino acids. V lost 4 bases, J lost 4 bases, and 7 bases lay in between. It was RNA transcripts that yielded the amplified TCR beta CDR3 regions. A set of HTBI primers served as the primers for a first-round RT-PCR of the TCR CDR3. MiXCR was run by TCRdb on the multiplex PCR reads, yielding one entry per CDR3 protein. This sample has 300,000 to 400,000 distinct CDR3 sequences, with around a sixth found just once. Findings and limits, study-wide: Peripheral blood also featured most of the thyroid clonotypes expanded above 0.001.

The sample holds many counts of this clonotype. The target antigen is unknown. This chain connects TRBV2 to TRBJ2-2; maybe TRBD2 (5 bases). The sample taken for sequencing was blood. This TCR was sampled from a man between 18 and 35 years old with Graves' ophthalmopathy. In DNA form, the CDR3 reads TGTGCCAGCAGTGGTCGGGGCACCGGGGAGCTGTTTTTT. The encoded protein is CASSGRGTGELFF.